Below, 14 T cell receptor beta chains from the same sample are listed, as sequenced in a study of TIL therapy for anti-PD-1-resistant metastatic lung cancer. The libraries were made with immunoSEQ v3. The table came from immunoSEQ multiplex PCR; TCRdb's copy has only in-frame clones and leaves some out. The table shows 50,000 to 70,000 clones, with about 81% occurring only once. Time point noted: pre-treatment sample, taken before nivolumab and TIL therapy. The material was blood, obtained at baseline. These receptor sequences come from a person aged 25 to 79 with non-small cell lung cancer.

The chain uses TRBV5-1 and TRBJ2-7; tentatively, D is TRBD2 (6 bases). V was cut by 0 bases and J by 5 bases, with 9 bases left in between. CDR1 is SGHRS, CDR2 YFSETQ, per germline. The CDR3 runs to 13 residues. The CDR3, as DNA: TGCGCCAGCAGCTTGGGGGCGGGGAACGAGCAGTACTTC. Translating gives CASSLGAGNEQYF. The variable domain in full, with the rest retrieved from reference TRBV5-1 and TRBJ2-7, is KAGVTQTPRYLIKTRGQQVTLSCSPISGHRSVSWYQQTPGQGLQFLFEYFSETQRNKGNFPGRFSGRQFSNSRSEMNVSTLELGDSALYLCASSLGAGNEQYFGPGTRLTVT.

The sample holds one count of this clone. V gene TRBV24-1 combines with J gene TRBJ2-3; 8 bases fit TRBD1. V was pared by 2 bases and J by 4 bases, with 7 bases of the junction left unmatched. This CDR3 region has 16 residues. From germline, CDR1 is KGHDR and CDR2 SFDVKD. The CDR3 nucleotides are TGTGCCACCAGTGATTCTGGACAGGGAGATTCAGATACGCAGTATTTT. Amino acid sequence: CATSDSGQGDSDTQYF.

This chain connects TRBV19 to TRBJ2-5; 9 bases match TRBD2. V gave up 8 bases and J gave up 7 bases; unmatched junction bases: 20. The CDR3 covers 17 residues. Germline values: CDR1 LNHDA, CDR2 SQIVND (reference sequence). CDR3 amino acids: CASGSGGLAGSLGTQYF. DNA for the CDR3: TGTGCCAGTGGCTCGGGGGGGCTAGCGGGGTCCTTGGGGACCCAGTACTTC.

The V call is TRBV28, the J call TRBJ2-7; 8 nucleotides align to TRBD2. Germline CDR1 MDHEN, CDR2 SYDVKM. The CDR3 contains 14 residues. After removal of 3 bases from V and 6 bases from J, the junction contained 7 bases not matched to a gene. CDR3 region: CASSFPSGRGEQYF. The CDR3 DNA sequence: TGTGCCAGCAGTTTCCCCAGCGGGAGAGGCGAGCAGTACTTC.

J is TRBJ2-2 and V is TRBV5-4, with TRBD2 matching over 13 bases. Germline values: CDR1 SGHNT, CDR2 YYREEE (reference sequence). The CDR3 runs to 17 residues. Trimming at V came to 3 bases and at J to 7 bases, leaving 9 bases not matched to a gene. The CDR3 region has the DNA TGTGCCAGCAGCTCACTAGCGGGAGGGCCCTATCGCGGGGAGCTGTTTTTT. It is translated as CASSSLAGGPYRGELFF. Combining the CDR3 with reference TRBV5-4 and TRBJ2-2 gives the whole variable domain ETGVTQSPTHLIKTRGQQVTLRCSSQSGHNTVSWYQQALGQGPQFIFQYYREEENGRGNFPPRFSGLQFPNYSSELNVNALELDDSALYLCASSSLAGGPYRGELFFGEGSRLTVL.

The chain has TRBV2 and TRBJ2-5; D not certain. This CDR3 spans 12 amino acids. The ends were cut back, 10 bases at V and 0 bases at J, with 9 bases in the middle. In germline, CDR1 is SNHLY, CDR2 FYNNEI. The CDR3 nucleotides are TGTGCCACCGGCCTGGACCAAGAGACCCAGTACTTC. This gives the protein CATGLDQETQYF. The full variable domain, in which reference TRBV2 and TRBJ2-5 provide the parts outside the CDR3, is EPEVTQTPSHQVTQMGQEVILRCVPISNHLYFYWYRQILGQKVEFLVSFYNNEISEKSEIFDDQFSVERPDGSNFTLKIRSTKLEDSAMYFCATGLDQETQYFGPGTRLLVL.

The CDR3 DNA follows: TGTGCCAGCAGCTTAGATCCCGGAATAGCGGGGGGCCCCGATACGCAGTATTTT. Its protein product is CASSLDPGIAGGPDTQYF. The chain employs TRBV7-9 and TRBJ2-3, with 10 bases lining up with TRBD2. Germline trimming cut 1 base from V and 6 bases from J; bases unmatched to any gene: 13. The CDR3 covers 18 residues. From germline, CDR1 is SEHNR and CDR2 FQNEAQ (reference sequence).

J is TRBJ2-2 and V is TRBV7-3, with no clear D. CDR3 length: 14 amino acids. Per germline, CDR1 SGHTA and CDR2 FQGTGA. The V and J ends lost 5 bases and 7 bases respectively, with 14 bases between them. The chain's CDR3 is CASSPRIMGGELFF. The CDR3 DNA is TGTGCCAGCAGCCCCCGGATTATGGGCGGGGAGCTGTTTTTT.

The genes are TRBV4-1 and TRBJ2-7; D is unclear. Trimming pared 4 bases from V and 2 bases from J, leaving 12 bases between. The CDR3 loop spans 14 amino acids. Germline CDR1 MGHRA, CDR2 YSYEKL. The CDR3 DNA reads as TGCGCCAGCAGCCCAGCAACAACACCCTACGAGCAGTACTTC. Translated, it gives CASSPATTPYEQYF.

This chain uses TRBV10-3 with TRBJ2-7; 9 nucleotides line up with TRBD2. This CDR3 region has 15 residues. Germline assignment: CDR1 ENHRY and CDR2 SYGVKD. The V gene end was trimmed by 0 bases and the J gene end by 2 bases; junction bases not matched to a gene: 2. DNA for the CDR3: TGTGCCATCAGTGAGTCGCGGGGGGGTACCTACGAGCAGTACTTC. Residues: CAISESRGGTYEQYF.

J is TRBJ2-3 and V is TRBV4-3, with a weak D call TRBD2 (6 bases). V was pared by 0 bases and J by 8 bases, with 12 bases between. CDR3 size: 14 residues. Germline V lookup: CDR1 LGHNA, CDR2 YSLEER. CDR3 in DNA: TGCGCCAGCAGCCAAGAATCGGGTAGCGGTACGCAGTATTTT. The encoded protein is CASSQESGSGTQYF.

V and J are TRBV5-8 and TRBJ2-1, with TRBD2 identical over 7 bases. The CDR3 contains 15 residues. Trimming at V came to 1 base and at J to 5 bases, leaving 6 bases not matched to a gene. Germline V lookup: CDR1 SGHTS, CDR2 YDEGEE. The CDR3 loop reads CASSLFGGGDNEQFF. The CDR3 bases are TGTGCCAGCAGCTTGTTCGGCGGGGGAGACAATGAGCAGTTCTTC.

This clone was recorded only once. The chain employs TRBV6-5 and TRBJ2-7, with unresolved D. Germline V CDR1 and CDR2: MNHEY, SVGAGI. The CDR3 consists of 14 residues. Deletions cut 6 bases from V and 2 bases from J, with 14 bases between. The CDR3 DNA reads TGTGCCAGCAGAGCCCAGACGGGCCCCTACGAGCAGTACTTC. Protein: CASRAQTGPYEQYF.

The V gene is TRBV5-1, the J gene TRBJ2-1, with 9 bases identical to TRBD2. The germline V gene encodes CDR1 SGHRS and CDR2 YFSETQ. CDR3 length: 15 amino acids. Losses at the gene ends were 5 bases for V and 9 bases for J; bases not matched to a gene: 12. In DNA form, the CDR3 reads TGCGCCAGCAGTCTGGCTAGCGGGATCCCGGGTGAGCAGTTCTTC. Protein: CASSLASGIPGEQFF.